This entry lists 20 T cell receptor beta chains sequenced from one sample in a study of cytomegalovirus exposure and HLA in healthy donors (dated 2017 in TCRdb). Receptor amplification or capture employed the immunoSEQ multiplex PCR assay. The clones in this table, taken by TCRdb from immuneACCESS, are in-frame only. Not every clone is retained; where verified, under half of the shortfall comes from an unresolved V gene, and the cause of the rest is unknown. The sample includes some 130,000 clones, with 70% to 85% observed a single time. 25% to 30% of the sample goes to the ten largest clones. The sample was PBMCs. The receptors derive from a man between 25 and 39 years old in good health and CMV-seropositive.

This clone was seen a single time. The chain combines TRBV5-1 with TRBJ2-7; 7 bases fit TRBD2. This CDR3 is 14 amino acids long. Germline assignment: CDR1 SGHRS and CDR2 YFSETQ. The V segment lost 4 bases and the J segment 5 bases; nucleotides outside the gene matches: 9. This CDR3 reads CASSPTTGGDEQYF. In DNA, the CDR3 is TGCGCCAGCAGCCCGACGACGGGGGGTGACGAGCAGTACTTC.

V and J are TRBV5-1 and TRBJ1-1; 8 nucleotides line up with TRBD1. Germline V gives CDR1 SGHRS, CDR2 YFSETQ. CDR3 length: 13 amino acids. J lost 11 bases, V lost 1 base, and 7 bases had no gene match. DNA of the CDR3: TGCGCCAGCAGCTTGATCCAACAGGGGGGGGCTTTCTTT. Its translation: CASSLIQQGGAFF.

The rearrangement uses TRBV9 and TRBJ2-3; 7 bases fit TRBD2. The CDR3 totals 16 residues. Per the germline V gene, CDR1 is SGDLS and CDR2 is YYNGEE. J lost 1 base, V lost 0 bases, and 5 bases had no gene match. CDR3 DNA: TGTGCCAGCAGCGTAGGGATAGCGGGCGGCACAGATACGCAGTATTTT. This encodes CASSVGIAGGTDTQYF.

V gene TRBV5-1 combines with J gene TRBJ2-1, with 16 bases aligning to TRBD2. Germline CDR1 SGHRS, CDR2 YFSETQ. The CDR3 totals 19 residues. Trimming cost V 3 bases and J 9 bases; bases outside gene matches: 15. The CDR3 DNA follows: TGCGCCAGCAGCTCTGGGACTAGCGGGGGGGCCGGCGGGACTCGTGAGCAGTTCTTC. Its translation is CASSSGTSGGAGGTREQFF.

This clone was recorded once. The genes are TRBV9 and TRBJ2-2, with D possibly being TRBD1 (6 bases). This CDR3 comprises 15 residues. Per the germline V gene, CDR1 is SGDLS and CDR2 is YYNGEE. The V gene lost 3 bases and the J gene lost 1 base, with 10 bases spanning the gap. The CDR3 loop reads CASSAIQGNTGELFF. The CDR3 nucleotides read TGTGCCAGCAGCGCTATACAGGGGAACACCGGGGAGCTGTTTTTT.

This sequence joins TRBV7-7 and TRBJ2-1; D not certain. CDR1 and CDR2 (germline): SSHAT, FNYEAQ (reference sequence). This CDR3 contains 13 residues. Trimming took off 1 base at V and 7 bases at J, with 8 bases between the two ends. The CDR3 DNA reads TGTGCCAGCAGCTTAGACGTGGAGAATGAGCAGTTCTTC. Translating it yields CASSLDVENEQFF.

This chain joins TRBV7-8 and TRBJ1-1, with 8 bases matching TRBD1. The length of the CDR3 is 17 residues. CDR1 and CDR2 (germline): SGHVS, FQNEAQ. V trimming: 1 base; J trimming: 2 bases; junction bases outside the gene matches: 9. CDR3 amino acids: CASSLVGAGGVNTEAFF. DNA of the CDR3: TGTGCCAGCAGCTTAGTGGGTGCAGGGGGCGTCAACACTGAAGCTTTCTTT.

This chain connects TRBV5-4 to TRBJ2-5, with 7 bases lining up with TRBD2. This CDR3 spans 13 amino acids. Germline values: CDR1 SGHNT, CDR2 YYREEE (reference sequence). Germline trimming cut 4 bases from V and 4 bases from J; bases unmatched to any gene: 4. The CDR3 sequence is CASSRDYTETQYF. As DNA, the CDR3 is TGTGCCAGCAGCAGGGACTATACAGAGACCCAGTACTTC. Together with reference TRBV5-4 and TRBJ2-5, the CDR3 gives the full variable domain: ETGVTQSPTHLIKTRGQQVTLRCSSQSGHNTVSWYQQALGQGPQFIFQYYREEENGRGNFPPRFSGLQFPNYSSELNVNALELDDSALYLCASSRDYTETQYFGPGTRLLVL.

The sample holds one count of this clone. The V and J genes are TRBV5-4 and TRBJ1-1; 9 bases match TRBD1. The CDR3 sequence is 15 residues long. CDR1 is SGHNT and CDR2 is YYREEE in the germline V gene (reference sequence). V trimming: 6 bases; J trimming: 4 bases; junction bases outside the gene matches: 10. The CDR3 spells CASILNRGQGTEAFF. The CDR3, as DNA: TGTGCCAGCATCCTAAACAGGGGGCAGGGCACTGAAGCTTTCTTT.

The chain couples TRBV9 to TRBJ2-1, with D tentatively TRBD1 (6 bases). The CDR3 totals 15 residues. Trimming pared 6 bases from V and 10 bases from J, leaving 23 bases between. Looked up from germline, CDR1 is SGDLS and CDR2 is YYNGEE. CDR3 in DNA: TGTGCCAGCACTTTAGAGGACAGCAACCCTATGGAGCAGTTCTTC. As protein: CASTLEDSNPMEQFF.

The chain recombines TRBV19 with TRBJ1-1; D not certain. Germline V CDR1 and CDR2: LNHDA, SQIVND (reference sequence). The CDR3 has 13 residues. Trimming cost V 5 bases and J 1 base, with 8 bases left between them. CDR3 coding DNA: TGTGCCAGTAGTGCCGGGAGGAACACTGAAGCTTTCTTT. Its translation is CASSAGRNTEAFF.

This CDR3 is CASSPRSYEQYF. CDR3 nucleotides: TGTGCCAGCAGCCCGCGCTCCTACGAGCAGTACTTC. The V and J genes are TRBV7-6 and TRBJ2-7; no reliable D call. CDR1 is SGHVS and CDR2 is FNYEAQ in the germline V gene. The CDR3 runs 12 residues. Trimming took off 5 bases at V and 0 bases at J, with 5 bases between the two ends. Together with reference TRBV7-6 and TRBJ2-7, the CDR3 gives the full variable domain: GAGVSQSPRYKVTKRGQDVALRCDPISGHVSLYWYRQALGQGPEFLTYFNYEAQQDKSGLPNDRFSAERPEGSISTLTIQRTEQRDSAMYRCASSPRSYEQYFGPGTRLTVT.

The rearrangement uses TRBV7-9 and TRBJ1-6; 8 bases line up with TRBD1. This CDR3 has 14 amino acids. Looked up from germline, CDR1 is SEHNR and CDR2 is FQNEAQ (reference sequence). Losses at the gene ends were 3 bases for V and 7 bases for J; bases not matched to a gene: 2. The CDR3 DNA follows: TGTGCCAGCAGCTTGGACAGGGAGAATTCACCCCTCCACTTT. As protein: CASSLDRENSPLHF.

The chain has TRBV9 and TRBJ2-1; 7 nucleotides align to TRBD1. V was pared by 7 bases and J by 6 bases, with 10 bases of the junction left unmatched. This CDR3 comprises 14 residues. Germline CDR1 reads SGDLS; CDR2 reads YYNGEE. The CDR3 bases are TGTGCCAGCGGCTCCGGGACAGTAGGCAATGAGCAGTTCTTC. Residues: CASGSGTVGNEQFF.

The count of this clone is one. The rearrangement uses TRBV18 and TRBJ1-1, with D possibly TRBD1 on 6 matching bases. Trimming took off 6 bases at V and 1 base at J, with 15 bases between the two ends. Germline assignment: CDR1 KGHSH and CDR2 LQKENI. This CDR3 has 15 amino acids. In DNA, the CDR3 is TGTGCCAGCTCCCAACTGGGGACAACGAACACTGAAGCTTTCTTT. It yields the protein CASSQLGTTNTEAFF.

The chain employs TRBV5-6 and TRBJ2-1, with D maybe TRBD2 (6 bases). Between the trimmed V and J ends, which lost 2 bases and 6 bases, there was a span of 18 bases. Germline V CDR1 and CDR2: SGHDT, YYEEEE. The CDR3 consists of 16 residues. The CDR3 region has the DNA TGTGCCAGCAGCTTCCGGCGGGGCGAACCTGTCAATGAGCAGTTCTTC. Its protein product is CASSFRRGEPVNEQFF.

The chain links TRBV5-1 to TRBJ2-5; tentatively, D is TRBD2 (5 bases). The V and J ends lost 0 bases and 9 bases respectively, with 15 bases between them. The CDR3 contains 14 residues. The germline V gene has CDR1 SGHRS and CDR2 YFSETQ. CDR3 loop: CASSLEGSPRAQYF. CDR3 DNA: TGCGCCAGCAGCTTGGAAGGCTCTCCGAGGGCCCAGTACTTC.

V is TRBV19 and J is TRBJ1-5; 9 bases agree with TRBD1. V was pared by 8 bases and J by 5 bases, with 4 bases of the junction left unmatched. CDR1 is LNHDA and CDR2 is SQIVND in the germline V gene (reference sequence). The CDR3 covers 13 residues. The CDR3 DNA is TGTGCCAGTTCGGACAGGGGAGATCAGCCCCAGCATTTT. Its translation: CASSDRGDQPQHF.

The chain employs TRBV6-5 and TRBJ1-1; TRBD1 might be the D (6 bases). The germline V gene has CDR1 MNHEY and CDR2 SVGAGI. V lost 4 bases and J lost 1, with 10 bases in between. The CDR3 spans 14 residues. The CDR3 region is CASSFQQGNTEAFF. For the CDR3, the DNA is TGTGCCAGCAGTTTCCAACAGGGGAACACTGAAGCTTTCTTT.

This clone was counted a single time. The V call is TRBV12-5, the J call TRBJ2-2; 8 nucleotides line up with TRBD2. The CDR3 is 18 residues long. The germline CDR1 and CDR2 sequences are LGHNT and FRNRAP. The junction had 7 bases not matched to a gene; V was cut back by 0 bases and J by 1 base. For the CDR3, the DNA is TGTGCTAGTGGTTTGGTACGGGGGGGACTAGAGAACACCGGGGAGCTGTTTTTT. It is translated as CASGLVRGGLENTGELFF. The entire variable domain, with the rest obtained from reference TRBV12-5 and TRBJ2-2, is as follows: DARVTQTPRHKVTEMGQEVTMRCQPILGHNTVFWYRQTMMQGLELLAYFRNRAPLDDSGMPKDRFSAEMPDATLATLKIQPSEPRDSAVYFCASGLVRGGLENTGELFFGEGSRLTVL.